A selection of T cell receptor beta chains follows, all from one sample in a study of cytomegalovirus exposure and HLA in healthy donors. Measured with immunoSEQ multiplex PCR; TCRdb has only the in-frame clones, and not every one. Of about 180,000 clones in the sample, 82% were seen once. Material: PBMCs. The receptor set was obtained from a man aged 35-49 years in good health and CMV-seronegative. Both conserved end residues are part of each CDR3. D genes are given only for firm matches. Only some rows state a clone size, as once, few, many or a class for expanded clones.

V gene	J gene	D gene	clone size	CDR3 protein	CDR3 DNA
TRBV19	TRBJ2-7	TRBD2	-	CASGRAGDSYEQYF	TGTGCCAGTGGCAGAGCGGGGGATTCCTACGAGCAGTACTTC
TRBV4-2	TRBJ1-2	-	-	CASSQENSPQYGYTF	TGTGCCAGCAGCCAAGAAAACAGCCCGCAGTATGGCTACACCTTC
TRBV5-8	TRBJ1-4	-	-	CASSPYSTDPTNEKLFF	TGTGCCAGCAGCCCTTATTCTACAGATCCAACTAATGAAAAACTGTTTTTT
TRBV6-6	TRBJ1-5	-	-	CARSPGGNQPQHF	TGTGCCAGATCCCCGGGGGGCAATCAGCCCCAGCATTTT
TRBV9	TRBJ1-3	TRBD1	-	CASSADRGTGGNTIYF	TGTGCCAGCAGCGCAGACAGGGGAACGGGAGGAAACACCATATATTTT
TRBV27	TRBJ2-1	TRBD1	-	CASSGTGTGETNEQFF	TGTGCCAGCAGTGGGACCGGGACAGGGGAGACCAATGAGCAGTTCTTC
TRBV30	TRBJ2-7	TRBD1	-	CAWKRQGYSYEQYF	TGTGCCTGGAAGCGACAGGGGTATAGCTACGAGCAGTACTTC
TRBV6-1	TRBJ2-1	TRBD2	-	CASSVLGGGASYNEQFF	TGTGCCAGCAGTGTTTTGGGCGGGGGGGCGTCCTACAATGAGCAGTTCTTC
TRBV7-2	TRBJ2-7	TRBD1	-	CASSQGGAYEQYF	TGTGCCAGCAGCCAAGGGGGCGCCTACGAGCAGTACTTC
TRBV9	TRBJ2-2	-	-	CASSAGGTGELFF	TGTGCCAGCAGCGCCGGAGGAACCGGGGAGCTGTTTTTT
TRBV4-1	TRBJ2-2	-	-	CASSRTSYSGELFF	TGCGCCAGCAGCCGAACTAGCTATAGCGGGGAGCTGTTTTTT
TRBV28	TRBJ2-2	-	few	CASKQGGTGELFF	TGTGCCAGCAAGCAGGGGGGCACCGGGGAGCTGTTTTTT
TRBV7-2	TRBJ1-2	-	-	CASSPQGNYGYTF	TGTGCCAGCAGCCCACAGGGAAACTATGGCTACACCTTC
TRBV5-1	TRBJ2-5	TRBD2	-	CASRRTGGGETQYF	TGCGCCAGCAGACGCACCGGCGGGGGAGAGACCCAGTACTTC
TRBV11-3	TRBJ1-1	-	few	CASSLERNTEAFF	TGTGCCAGCAGCTTAGAGCGGAACACTGAAGCTTTCTTT
TRBV7-2	TRBJ2-3	TRBD2	-	CASRRGGGNTQYF	TGTGCCAGCAGGCGGGGGGGCGGAAATACGCAGTATTTT
TRBV7-9	TRBJ1-6	-	-	CASSLEGSYSPLHF	TGTGCCAGCAGCTTGGAGGGGAGTTATTCACCCCTCCACTTT
TRBV7-5	TRBJ1-4	-	-	CARSLLDRRVGKLFF	TGTGCCAGAAGCTTATTGGATAGGAGGGTAGGAAAACTGTTTTTT
TRBV2	TRBJ2-3	-	-	CASSESRPTSTDTQYF	TGTGCCAGCAGTGAATCCCGTCCTACTAGCACAGATACGCAGTATTTT
TRBV5-1	TRBJ2-5	TRBD2	-	CASSLSSGEETQYF	TGCGCCAGCAGCTTGTCTAGCGGGGAAGAGACCCAGTACTTC
TRBV9	TRBJ1-1	-	-	CASSVSGRDEAFF	TGTGCCAGCAGCGTATCAGGGAGGGATGAAGCTTTCTTT
TRBV7-2	TRBJ2-7	-	-	CASSLGARQGEQYF	TGTGCCAGCAGCTTAGGGGCCAGGCAAGGCGAGCAGTACTTC
TRBV18	TRBJ2-6	-	once	CASSPLTGTGANVLTF	TGTGCCAGCTCACCATTAACAGGGACCGGGGCCAACGTCCTGACTTTC
TRBV11-2	TRBJ2-7	-	-	CASSGGPRYEQYF	TGTGCCAGCTCAGGGGGGCCCCGCTACGAGCAGTACTTC